This TCR beta chain emerged from a study of T cell responses to AZD1222 COVID-19 vaccine. Study background: Pooled samples include second doses given at about 4 or 12 weeks.

Trimming removed 1 base at V and 1 base at J, with 7 bases between. This CDR3 has 13 amino acids. Germline V lookup: CDR1 GTSNPN, CDR2 SVGIG (reference sequence). TCRdb's table, derived via immunoSEQ multiplex PCR, lists solely in-frame clones and lacks some. The data contain about 140,000 clones, under 95% of them singletons. The chain links TRBV30 to TRBJ1-1; D is uncertain. This sequence originates from an adult in good health. Source: peripheral blood, taken on day 0 of AZD1222 vaccination. CDR3 DNA sequence: TGTGCCTGGAGTGGGACGGGGAACACTGAAGCTTTCTTT. It yields the protein CAWSGTGNTEAFF.